The rows below give T cell receptor beta chains drawn from one sample of a study of PD-1 blockade in classical Hodgkin lymphoma. The protocol was immunoSEQ multiplex PCR, while the TCRdb copy is restricted to in-frame clones and leaves out a portion. Here the sample spans roughly 7,200 clones, about 77% being singletons. The sequencing used CD4+ T cells from blood, collected at baseline. The source of these receptors is a human donor with classical Hodgkin lymphoma. Each CDR3 is given with its conserved first and last residue. A D gene is named only where the DNA matches it firmly. A row's size may be missing; if present it is once, few, many or a size class.

.	TRBV11-2	.	TRBJ2-2	TGTGCCAGCAGCCCTCTGCGGGGGCACACCGGGGAGCTGTTTTTT	CASSPLRGHTGELFF
.	TRBV10-3	.	TRBJ2-7	TGTGCCATCAGTGGATTTGGGGACCGAGACTCCTACGAGCAGTACTTC	CAISGFGDRDSYEQYF
.	TRBV4-3	.	TRBJ2-3	TGCGCCAGCAGCCAAGGGGGGAGTAAAGGCACAGATACGCAGTATTTT	CASSQGGSKGTDTQYF
.	TRBV9	.	TRBJ1-2	TGTGCCAGCAGCGTAGGTAATATGAACTATGGCTACACCTTC	CASSVGNMNYGYTF
.	TRBV6-1	.	TRBJ2-3	TGTGCCAGCAGTGAAATTTTGGAGGCAGGGGTGGCTTGGGATACGCAGTATTTT	CASSEILEAGVAWDTQYF
.	TRBV7-8	TRBD1	TRBJ2-3	TGTGCCAGCAGCCGAGGGAATTCGTGGACAGGGAAGGCGGCAGATACGCAGTATTTT	CASSRGNSWTGKAADTQYF
.	TRBV21-1	.	TRBJ2-5	TGTGCCAGCAGCCTTTATAGCGGAGTTCAAGAGACCCAGTACTTC	CASSLYSGVQETQYF
.	TRBV5-5	TRBD2	TRBJ2-1	TGTGCCAGCAGCTTGTGGGAACCACTAGCGGACACCCGGGGTGAGCAGTTCTTC	CASSLWEPLADTRGEQFF
.	TRBV6-1	.	TRBJ1-4	TGTGCCAGCAGAGTCTCCCAGGGATCAGGAAAACTGTTTTTT	CASRVSQGSGKLFF
.	TRBV5-1	TRBD1	TRBJ2-3	TGCGCCAGCAGCTTGGGACAGGGAGTTTACACAGATACGCAGTATTTT	CASSLGQGVYTDTQYF
few	TRBV7-2	TRBD1	TRBJ1-3	TGTGCCAGCAGCTTAGGACAGGGGACTGGAAACACCATATATTTT	CASSLGQGTGNTIYF
once	TRBV5-1	.	TRBJ1-1	TGCGCCAGCAGCGAGGCACCCGGACTAAGGTTT	CASSEAPGLRF
.	TRBV28	TRBD1	TRBJ1-1	TGTGCCAGCAGCCCGTATTCAGGGGGGGGGTCCACTGAAGCTTTCTTT	CASSPYSGGGSTEAFF
.	TRBV10-1	TRBD1	TRBJ2-7	TGCGCCAGCAGTGAGTCGGTAGGGGGCCTGAACGAGCAGTACTTC	CASSESVGGLNEQYF
once	TRBV7-2	.	TRBJ1-6	TGTGCCAGCAGCTCCCGACAGCGCTCACCCCTCCACTTT	CASSSRQRSPLHF
once	TRBV9	.	TRBJ1-2	TGTGCCAGCAGCGTAACCCTACGTGGGTGGGGAACACGGGGATCCTATGGCTACACCTTC	CASSVTLRGWGTRGSYGYTF
.	TRBV2	.	TRBJ2-3	TGTGCCAGCTGCGAGGGCCTTAGCACAGATACGCAGTATTTT	CASCEGLSTDTQYF
.	TRBV18	.	TRBJ1-4	TGTGCCAGCTCAGAACGAGAAGCAACTAATGAAAAACTGTTTTTT	CASSEREATNEKLFF
.	TRBV14	.	TRBJ1-6	TGTGCCAGCAGCCAAGCATACTCACCCCTCCACTTT	CASSQAYSPLHF
.	TRBV2	TRBD1	TRBJ1-6	TGTGCCAGCAAGAGGGACAGGGGCCCTTCACCCCTCCACTTT	CASKRDRGPSPLHF
.	TRBV7-2	.	TRBJ2-7	TGTGCCAGCAGCTTAGGGGGCAGGATGGACGAGCAGTACTTC	CASSLGGRMDEQYF
.	TRBV4-2	.	TRBJ2-3	TGTGCCAGCAGCCAAGTTGATGTCGGCGCCGAGCAGTATTTT	CASSQVDVGAEQYF
.	TRBV9	TRBD2	TRBJ2-1	TGTGCCAGCAGCGTACTAGCGGGTTTTTTCTCCTACAATGAGCAGTTCTTC	CASSVLAGFFSYNEQFF
.	TRBV6-5	.	TRBJ1-1	TGTGCCAGCAGTTTGGACCTGAACACTGAAGCTTTCTTT	CASSLDLNTEAFF
.	TRBV19	TRBD1	TRBJ1-4	TGTGCCAGTAGTATAGGGGACAGTCAAAATGAAAAACTGTTTTTT	CASSIGDSQNEKLFF
.	TRBV5-6	.	TRBJ2-1	TGTGCCAGCAGCTTTCGAGTTGAGCAGTTCTTC	CASSFRVEQFF
few	TRBV4-3	TRBD2	TRBJ2-3	TGCGCCAGCAGCCAAGTTTGGGGCGGGAGAGTAACAGATACGCAGTATTTT	CASSQVWGGRVTDTQYF
.	TRBV5-1	.	TRBJ2-2	TGCGCCAGCAGCTTGGTCGACACCGGGGAGCTGTTTTTT	CASSLVDTGELFF
.	TRBV9	.	TRBJ1-4	TGTGCCAGCAGCGTATCAGGGACTAATGAAAAACTGTTTTTT	CASSVSGTNEKLFF
.	TRBV25-1	TRBD1	TRBJ2-5	TGTGCCAGCGGCCGGGACAGAAGGTCGGAGACCCAGTACTTC	CASGRDRRSETQYF
once	TRBV6-1	.	TRBJ1-5	TGTGCCAGCAGTGAGGGGGCTCAGCCCCAGCATTTT	CASSEGAQPQHF
.	TRBV11-2	TRBD1	TRBJ1-3	TGTGCCAGCAGCTTAGGACAGGGGACTGGAAACACCATATATTTT	CASSLGQGTGNTIYF
.	TRBV2	TRBD1	TRBJ2-1	TGTGCCAGCAGTGAAAAGCAGGGGGCGCGGGAAGGCTCCTACAATGAGCAGTTCTTC	CASSEKQGAREGSYNEQFF
.	TRBV9	.	TRBJ2-3	TGTGCCAGCAGCGTAGGGGATTTGGTGACTTCTAGCACAGATACGCAGTATTTT	CASSVGDLVTSSTDTQYF
.	TRBV29-1	.	TRBJ1-5	TGCAGCGTCCAAGGGGTGGATAGCAATCAGCCCCAGCATTTT	CSVQGVDSNQPQHF
few	TRBV7-2	TRBD1	TRBJ2-7	TGTGCCAGCAGCATCGACAGGGGGCCTCCCTACGAGCAGTACTTC	CASSIDRGPPYEQYF
.	TRBV6-6	TRBD1	TRBJ2-1	TGTGCCAGCAAAAGGGACAGCAGCTCCAATGAGCAGTTCTTC	CASKRDSSSNEQFF
few	TRBV27	.	TRBJ1-6	TGTGCCAGCAGTTTTACATGGGGTAGTAATTCACCCCTCCACTTT	CASSFTWGSNSPLHF
.	TRBV5-1	.	TRBJ2-3	TGCGCCAGCCTTGGGAGACTCACAGATACGCAGTATTTT	CASLGRLTDTQYF
.	TRBV10-2	TRBD1	TRBJ2-3	TGCGCCAGCAAGGAAGGTCCGGGACAGGGAGATACGCAGTATTTT	CASKEGPGQGDTQYF
few	TRBV18	TRBD1	TRBJ1-2	TGTGCCAGCTCACCGGACAGGGGGCAAGGCTACACCTTC	CASSPDRGQGYTF
.	TRBV7-2	.	TRBJ2-1	TGTGCCAGCAGCGATGGTGGATGGAATGAGCAGTTCTTC	CASSDGGWNEQFF
.	TRBV2	TRBD2	TRBJ2-3	TGTGCCAGCAGTTCGGGACTAGCGGGATCAACAGATACGCAGTATTTT	CASSSGLAGSTDTQYF
.	TRBV6-5	.	TRBJ2-3	TGTGCCAGCAGTACCAGGTTTTCAGATACGCAGTATTTT	CASSTRFSDTQYF